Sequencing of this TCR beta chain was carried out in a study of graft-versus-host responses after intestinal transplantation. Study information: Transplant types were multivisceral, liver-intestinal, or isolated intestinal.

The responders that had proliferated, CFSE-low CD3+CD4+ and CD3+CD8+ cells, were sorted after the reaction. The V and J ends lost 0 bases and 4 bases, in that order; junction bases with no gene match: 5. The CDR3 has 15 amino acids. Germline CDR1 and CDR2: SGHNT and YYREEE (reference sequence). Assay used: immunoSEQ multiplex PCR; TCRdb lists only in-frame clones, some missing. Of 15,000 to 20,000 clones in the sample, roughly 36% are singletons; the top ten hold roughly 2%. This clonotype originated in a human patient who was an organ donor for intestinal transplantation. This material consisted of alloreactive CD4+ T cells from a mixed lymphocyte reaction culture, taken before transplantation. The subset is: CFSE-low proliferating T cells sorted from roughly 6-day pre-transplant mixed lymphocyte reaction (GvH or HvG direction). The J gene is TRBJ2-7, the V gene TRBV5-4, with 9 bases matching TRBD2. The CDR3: CASSLGVAGVYEQYF. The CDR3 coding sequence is TGTGCCAGCAGCTTGGGGGTAGCGGGAGTGTACGAGCAGTACTTC.